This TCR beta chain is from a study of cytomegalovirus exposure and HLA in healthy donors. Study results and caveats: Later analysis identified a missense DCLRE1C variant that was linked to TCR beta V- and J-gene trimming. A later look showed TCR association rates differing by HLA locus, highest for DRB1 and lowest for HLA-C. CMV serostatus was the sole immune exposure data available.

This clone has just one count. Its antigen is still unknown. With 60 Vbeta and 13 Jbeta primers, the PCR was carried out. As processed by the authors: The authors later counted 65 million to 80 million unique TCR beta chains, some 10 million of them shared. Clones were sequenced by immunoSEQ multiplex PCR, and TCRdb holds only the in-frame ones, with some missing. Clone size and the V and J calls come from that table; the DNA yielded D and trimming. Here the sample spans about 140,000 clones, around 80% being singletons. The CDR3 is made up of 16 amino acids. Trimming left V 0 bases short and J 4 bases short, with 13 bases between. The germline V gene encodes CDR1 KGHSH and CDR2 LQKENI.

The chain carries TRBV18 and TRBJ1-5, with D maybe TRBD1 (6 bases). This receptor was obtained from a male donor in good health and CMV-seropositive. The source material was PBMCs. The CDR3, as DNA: TGTGCCAGCTCACCACCCGGACAGAGCTCTAATCAGCCCCAGCATTTT. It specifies CASSPPGQSSNQPQHF.